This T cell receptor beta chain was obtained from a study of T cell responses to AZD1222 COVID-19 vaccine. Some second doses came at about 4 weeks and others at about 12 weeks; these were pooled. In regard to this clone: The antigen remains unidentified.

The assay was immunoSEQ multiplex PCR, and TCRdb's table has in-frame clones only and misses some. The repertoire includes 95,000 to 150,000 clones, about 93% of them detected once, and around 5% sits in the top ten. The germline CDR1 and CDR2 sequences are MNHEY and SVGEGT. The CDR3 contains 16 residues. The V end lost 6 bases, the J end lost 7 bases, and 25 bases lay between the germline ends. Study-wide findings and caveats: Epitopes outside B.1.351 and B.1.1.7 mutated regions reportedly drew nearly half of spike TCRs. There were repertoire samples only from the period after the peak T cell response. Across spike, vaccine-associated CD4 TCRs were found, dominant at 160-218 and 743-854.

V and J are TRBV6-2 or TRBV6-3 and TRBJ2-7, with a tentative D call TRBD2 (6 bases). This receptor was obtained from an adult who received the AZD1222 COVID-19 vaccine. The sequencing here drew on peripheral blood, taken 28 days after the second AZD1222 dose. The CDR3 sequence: CASSRNTAGDLEEQYF. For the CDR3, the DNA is TGTGCCAGCAGCCGTAACACAGCGGGCGACCTGGAGGAGCAGTACTTC.